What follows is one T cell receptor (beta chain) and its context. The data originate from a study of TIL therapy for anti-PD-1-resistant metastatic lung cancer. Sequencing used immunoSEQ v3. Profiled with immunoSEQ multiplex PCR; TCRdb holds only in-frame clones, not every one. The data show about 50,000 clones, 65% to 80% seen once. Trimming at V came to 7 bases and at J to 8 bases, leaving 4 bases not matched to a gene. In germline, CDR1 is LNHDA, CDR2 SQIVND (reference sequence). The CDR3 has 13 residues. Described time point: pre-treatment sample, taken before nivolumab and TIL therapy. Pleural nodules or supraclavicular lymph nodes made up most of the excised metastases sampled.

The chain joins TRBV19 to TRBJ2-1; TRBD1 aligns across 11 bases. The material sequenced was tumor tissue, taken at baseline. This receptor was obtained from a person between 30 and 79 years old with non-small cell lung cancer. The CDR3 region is CASTRTGGYEQFF. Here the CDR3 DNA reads TGTGCCAGTACCAGGACAGGGGGCTATGAGCAGTTCTTC.